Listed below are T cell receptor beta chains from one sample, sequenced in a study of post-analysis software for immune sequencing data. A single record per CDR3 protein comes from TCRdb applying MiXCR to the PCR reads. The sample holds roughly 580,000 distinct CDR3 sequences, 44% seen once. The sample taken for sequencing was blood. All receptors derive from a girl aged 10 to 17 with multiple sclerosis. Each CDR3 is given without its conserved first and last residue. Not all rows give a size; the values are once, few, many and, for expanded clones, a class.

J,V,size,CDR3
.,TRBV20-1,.,SARPRRRYEQY
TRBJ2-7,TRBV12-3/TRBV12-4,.,ASSFTGEPYEQY
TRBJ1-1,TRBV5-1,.,ASSLASGGTEAF
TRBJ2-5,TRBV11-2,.,ASSLEAGGRETQY
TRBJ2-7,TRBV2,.,ASTGTGIYEQY
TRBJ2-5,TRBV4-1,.,ASSQGQFEETQY
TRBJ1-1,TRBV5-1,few,ASSLKGNFMNTEAF
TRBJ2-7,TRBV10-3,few,AISEVAGGPYEQY
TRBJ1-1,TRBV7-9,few,ASSQIMPGQRAF
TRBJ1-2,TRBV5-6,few,ASSYPGLSNYGYT
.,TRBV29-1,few,SVGLSTGLSSYNEQY
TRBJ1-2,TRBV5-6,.,ASSSWTERGGYT
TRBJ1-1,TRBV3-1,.,ASSQDTWTEAF
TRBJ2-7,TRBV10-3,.,ASKTGSSYEQY
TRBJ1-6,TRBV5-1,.,ASSLGDRGWHSPLH
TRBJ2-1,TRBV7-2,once,ASSPATAGGPRNEQF
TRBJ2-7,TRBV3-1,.,ASSLNSGGAYEQY
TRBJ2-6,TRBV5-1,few,ASSSPGQMISGANVLT
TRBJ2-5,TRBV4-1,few,ASSHSREGKETQY
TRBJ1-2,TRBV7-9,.,ASSFTSGTGEGYT
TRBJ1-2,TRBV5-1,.,ASSYRGEDYGYT
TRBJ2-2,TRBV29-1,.,SVDAGELF
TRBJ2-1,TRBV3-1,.,ASSNVEDEQF
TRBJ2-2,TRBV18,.,ASSPAGDRNGELF
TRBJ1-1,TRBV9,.,ASSGRGGAEAF
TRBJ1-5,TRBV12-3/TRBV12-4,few,ASSLSRLYSNQPQH
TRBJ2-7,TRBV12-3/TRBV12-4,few,ASSTGGRNEQY
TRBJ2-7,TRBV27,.,ASSSPTGRYEQY
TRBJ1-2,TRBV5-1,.,ASSWTARHHGYT
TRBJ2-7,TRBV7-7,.,ASSLGDAGSYEQY
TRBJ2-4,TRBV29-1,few,SVERGNIQY
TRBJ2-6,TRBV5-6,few,ASSSPGSGANVLT
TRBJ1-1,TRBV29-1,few,SSQGLMNTEAF
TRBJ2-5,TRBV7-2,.,ASSLGQGAIKTQY
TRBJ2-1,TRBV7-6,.,VSSIIAGALHEQF
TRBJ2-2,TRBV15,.,ATSTIAGEELF
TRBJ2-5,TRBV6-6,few,ASSPPRGGEETQY
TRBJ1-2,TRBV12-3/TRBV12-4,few,ASRLLGAYGYT
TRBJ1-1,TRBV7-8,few,ASSFPRDTEAF
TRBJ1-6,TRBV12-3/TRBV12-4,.,ASSLWGSAGGLH
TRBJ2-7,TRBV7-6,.,ASSLEPGWDKQY
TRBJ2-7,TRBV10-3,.,AISESGTDLYEQY
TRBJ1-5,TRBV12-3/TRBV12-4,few,ASSLRGTQPQH
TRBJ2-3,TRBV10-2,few,ASNLAGGVDTQY